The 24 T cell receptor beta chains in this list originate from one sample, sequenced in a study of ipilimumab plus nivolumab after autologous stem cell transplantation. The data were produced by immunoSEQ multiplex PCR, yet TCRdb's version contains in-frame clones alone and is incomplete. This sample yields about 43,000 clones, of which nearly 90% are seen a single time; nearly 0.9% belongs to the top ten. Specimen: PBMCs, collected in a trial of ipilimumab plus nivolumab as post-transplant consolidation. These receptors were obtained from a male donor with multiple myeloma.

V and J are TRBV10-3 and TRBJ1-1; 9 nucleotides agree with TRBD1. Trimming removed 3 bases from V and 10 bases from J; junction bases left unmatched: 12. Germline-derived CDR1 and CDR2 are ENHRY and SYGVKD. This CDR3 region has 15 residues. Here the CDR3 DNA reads TGTGCCATCAGTGATTCCGGCGGGACAGGGAGGGCAGCTTTCTTT. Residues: CAISDSGGTGRAAFF.

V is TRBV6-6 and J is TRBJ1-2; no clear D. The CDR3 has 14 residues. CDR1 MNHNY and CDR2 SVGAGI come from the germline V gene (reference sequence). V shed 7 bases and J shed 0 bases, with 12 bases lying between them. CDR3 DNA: TGTGCCAGCACCTCGGGTGGGTCTAACTATGGCTACACCTTC. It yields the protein CASTSGGSNYGYTF.

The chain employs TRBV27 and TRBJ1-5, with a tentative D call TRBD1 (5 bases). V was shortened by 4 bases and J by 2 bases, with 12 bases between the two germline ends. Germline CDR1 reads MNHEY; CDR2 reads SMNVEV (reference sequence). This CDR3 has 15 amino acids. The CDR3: CASSSREGRNQPQHF. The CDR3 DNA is TGTGCCAGCAGTTCCCGGGAGGGGCGCAATCAGCCCCAGCATTTT.

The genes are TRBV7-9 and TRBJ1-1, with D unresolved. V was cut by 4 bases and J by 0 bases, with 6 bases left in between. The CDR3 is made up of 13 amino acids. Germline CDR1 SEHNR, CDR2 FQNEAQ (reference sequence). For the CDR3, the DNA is TGTGCCAGCAGCTCTTACATGAACACTGAAGCTTTCTTT. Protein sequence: CASSSYMNTEAFF. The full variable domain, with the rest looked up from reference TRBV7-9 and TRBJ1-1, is DTGVSQNPRHKITKRGQNVTFRCDPISEHNRLYWYRQTLGQGPEFLTYFQNEAQLEKSRLLSDRFSAERPKGSFSTLEIQRTEQGDSAMYLCASSSYMNTEAFFGQGTRLTVV.

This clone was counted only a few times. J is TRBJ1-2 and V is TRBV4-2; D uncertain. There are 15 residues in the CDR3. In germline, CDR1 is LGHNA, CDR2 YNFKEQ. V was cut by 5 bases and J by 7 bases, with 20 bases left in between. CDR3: CASSTHGGLTGGYTF. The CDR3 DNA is TGTGCCAGCAGCACACACGGCGGACTAACGGGTGGCTACACCTTC.

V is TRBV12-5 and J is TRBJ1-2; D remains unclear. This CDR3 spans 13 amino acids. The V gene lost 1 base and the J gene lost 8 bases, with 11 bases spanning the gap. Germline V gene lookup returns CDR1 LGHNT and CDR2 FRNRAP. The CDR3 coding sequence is TGTGCTAGTGGTTTGGAAGGTTGGTCCGGCTACACCTTC. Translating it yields CASGLEGWSGYTF.

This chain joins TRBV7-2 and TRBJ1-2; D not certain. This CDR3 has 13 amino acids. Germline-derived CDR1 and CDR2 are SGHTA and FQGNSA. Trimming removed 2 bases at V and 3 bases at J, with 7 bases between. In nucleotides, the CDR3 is TGTGCCAGCAGCTTAAATTGGGACTATGGCTACACCTTC. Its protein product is CASSLNWDYGYTF.

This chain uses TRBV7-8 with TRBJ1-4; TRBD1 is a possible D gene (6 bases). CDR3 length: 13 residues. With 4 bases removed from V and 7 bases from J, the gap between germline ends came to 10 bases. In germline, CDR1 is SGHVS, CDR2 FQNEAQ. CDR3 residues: CASSSRGIEKLFF. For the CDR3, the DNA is TGTGCCAGCAGCTCTAGGGGGATTGAAAAACTGTTTTTT.

The CDR3 nucleotides read TGCGCCAGCAGCCCGACAGGGGGCGGTTCTGGGGCCAACGTCCTGACTTTC. Translated: CASSPTGGGSGANVLTF. This chain uses TRBV4-3 with TRBJ2-6; 10 nucleotides agree with TRBD1. V trimming: 4 bases; J trimming: 1 base; junction bases outside the gene matches: 4. This CDR3 region has 17 residues. Germline assignment: CDR1 LGHNA and CDR2 YSLEER.

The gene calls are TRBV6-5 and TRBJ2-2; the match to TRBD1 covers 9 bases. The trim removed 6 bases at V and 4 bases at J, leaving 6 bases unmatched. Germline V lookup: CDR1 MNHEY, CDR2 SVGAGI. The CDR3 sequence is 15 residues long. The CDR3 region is CASRTGGASTGELFF. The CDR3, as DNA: TGTGCCAGCAGGACAGGGGGGGCGAGCACCGGGGAGCTGTTTTTT.

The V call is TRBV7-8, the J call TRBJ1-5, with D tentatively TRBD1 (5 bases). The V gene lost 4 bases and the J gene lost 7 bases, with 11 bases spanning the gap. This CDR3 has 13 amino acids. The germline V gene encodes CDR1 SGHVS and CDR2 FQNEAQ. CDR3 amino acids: CASSYSGDQPQHF. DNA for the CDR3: TGTGCCAGCAGCTATTCCGGGGACCAGCCCCAGCATTTT.

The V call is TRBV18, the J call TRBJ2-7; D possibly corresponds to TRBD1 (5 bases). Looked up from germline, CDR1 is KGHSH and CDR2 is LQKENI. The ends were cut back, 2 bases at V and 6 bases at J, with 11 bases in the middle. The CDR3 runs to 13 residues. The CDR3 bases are TGTGCCAGCTCACCAGCCAGGGATGGCGAGCAGTACTTC. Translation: CASSPARDGEQYF.

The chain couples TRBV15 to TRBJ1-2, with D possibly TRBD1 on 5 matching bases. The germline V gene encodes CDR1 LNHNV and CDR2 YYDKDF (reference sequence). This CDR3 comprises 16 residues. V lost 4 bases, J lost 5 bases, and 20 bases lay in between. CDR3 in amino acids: CATSTRIVGAAYGYTF. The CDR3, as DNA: TGTGCCACCAGCACGCGAATTGTTGGGGCCGCTTATGGCTACACCTTC.

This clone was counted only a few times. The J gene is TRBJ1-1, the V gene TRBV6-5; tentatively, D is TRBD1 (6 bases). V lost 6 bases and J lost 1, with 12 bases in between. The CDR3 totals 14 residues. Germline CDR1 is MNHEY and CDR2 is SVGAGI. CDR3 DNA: TGTGCCAGCAGGTACAGGGCGGGGAACACTGAAGCTTTCTTT. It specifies CASRYRAGNTEAFF.

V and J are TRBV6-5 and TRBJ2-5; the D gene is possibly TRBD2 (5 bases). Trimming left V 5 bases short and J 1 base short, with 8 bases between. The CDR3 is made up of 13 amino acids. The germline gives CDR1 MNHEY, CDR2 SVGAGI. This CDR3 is CASSTGFQETQYF. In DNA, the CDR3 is TGTGCCAGCAGTACGGGATTCCAAGAGACCCAGTACTTC.

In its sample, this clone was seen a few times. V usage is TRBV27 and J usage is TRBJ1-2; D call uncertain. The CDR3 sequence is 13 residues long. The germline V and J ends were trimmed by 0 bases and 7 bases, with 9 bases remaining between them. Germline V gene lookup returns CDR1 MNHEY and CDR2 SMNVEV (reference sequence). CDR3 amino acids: CASSLSPSSGYTF. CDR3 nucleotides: TGTGCCAGCAGTTTATCCCCTTCTAGTGGCTACACCTTC.

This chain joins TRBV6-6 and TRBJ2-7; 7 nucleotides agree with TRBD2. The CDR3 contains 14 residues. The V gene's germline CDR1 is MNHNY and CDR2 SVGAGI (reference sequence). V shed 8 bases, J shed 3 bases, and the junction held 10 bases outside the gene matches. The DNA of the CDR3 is TGTGCCAGCCGTGACGGGGGGAGTGACTACGAGCAGTACTTC. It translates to CASRDGGSDYEQYF.

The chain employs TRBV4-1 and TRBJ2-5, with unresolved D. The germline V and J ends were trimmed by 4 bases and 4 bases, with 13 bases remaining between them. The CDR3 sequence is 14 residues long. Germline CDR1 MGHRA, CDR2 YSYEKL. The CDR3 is CASSPYYEPETQYF. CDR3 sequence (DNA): TGCGCCAGCAGCCCTTACTATGAACCAGAGACCCAGTACTTC.

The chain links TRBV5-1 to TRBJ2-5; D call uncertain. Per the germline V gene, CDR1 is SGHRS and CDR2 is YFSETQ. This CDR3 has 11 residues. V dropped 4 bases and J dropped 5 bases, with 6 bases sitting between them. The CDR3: CASSQWETQYF. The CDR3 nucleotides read TGCGCCAGCAGCCAGTGGGAGACCCAGTACTTC.

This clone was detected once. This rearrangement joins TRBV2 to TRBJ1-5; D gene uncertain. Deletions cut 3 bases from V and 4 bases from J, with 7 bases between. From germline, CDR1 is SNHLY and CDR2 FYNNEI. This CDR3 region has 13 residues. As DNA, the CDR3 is TGTGCCAGCAGTGAGGACGGGAATCAGCCCCAGCATTTT. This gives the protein CASSEDGNQPQHF.

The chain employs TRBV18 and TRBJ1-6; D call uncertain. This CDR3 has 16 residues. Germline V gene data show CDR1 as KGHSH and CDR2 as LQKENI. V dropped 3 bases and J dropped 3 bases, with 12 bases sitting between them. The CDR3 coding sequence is TGTGCCAGCTCACCCAACCAACAGAACTATAATTCACCCCTCCACTTT. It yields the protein CASSPNQQNYNSPLHF.

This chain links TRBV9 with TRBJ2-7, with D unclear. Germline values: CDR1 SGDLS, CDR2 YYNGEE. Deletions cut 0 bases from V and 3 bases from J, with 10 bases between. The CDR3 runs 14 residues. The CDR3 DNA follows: TGTGCCAGCAGCGTAGGACGGCCCGGCTACGAGCAGTACTTC. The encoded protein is CASSVGRPGYEQYF.

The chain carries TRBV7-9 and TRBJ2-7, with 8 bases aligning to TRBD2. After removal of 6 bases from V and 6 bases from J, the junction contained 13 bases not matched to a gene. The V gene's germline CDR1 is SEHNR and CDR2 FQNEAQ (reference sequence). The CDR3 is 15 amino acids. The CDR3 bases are TGTGCCAGCAGGACCCCCGGGGGGGGGCGGGCCGAGCAGTACTTC. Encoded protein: CASRTPGGGRAEQYF.

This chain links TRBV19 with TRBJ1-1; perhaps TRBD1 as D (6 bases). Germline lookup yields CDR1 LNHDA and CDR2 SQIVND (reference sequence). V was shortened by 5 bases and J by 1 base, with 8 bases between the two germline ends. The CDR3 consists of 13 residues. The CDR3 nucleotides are TGTGCCAGTAGTTCGACAGGGAACACTGAAGCTTTCTTT. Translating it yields CASSSTGNTEAFF.